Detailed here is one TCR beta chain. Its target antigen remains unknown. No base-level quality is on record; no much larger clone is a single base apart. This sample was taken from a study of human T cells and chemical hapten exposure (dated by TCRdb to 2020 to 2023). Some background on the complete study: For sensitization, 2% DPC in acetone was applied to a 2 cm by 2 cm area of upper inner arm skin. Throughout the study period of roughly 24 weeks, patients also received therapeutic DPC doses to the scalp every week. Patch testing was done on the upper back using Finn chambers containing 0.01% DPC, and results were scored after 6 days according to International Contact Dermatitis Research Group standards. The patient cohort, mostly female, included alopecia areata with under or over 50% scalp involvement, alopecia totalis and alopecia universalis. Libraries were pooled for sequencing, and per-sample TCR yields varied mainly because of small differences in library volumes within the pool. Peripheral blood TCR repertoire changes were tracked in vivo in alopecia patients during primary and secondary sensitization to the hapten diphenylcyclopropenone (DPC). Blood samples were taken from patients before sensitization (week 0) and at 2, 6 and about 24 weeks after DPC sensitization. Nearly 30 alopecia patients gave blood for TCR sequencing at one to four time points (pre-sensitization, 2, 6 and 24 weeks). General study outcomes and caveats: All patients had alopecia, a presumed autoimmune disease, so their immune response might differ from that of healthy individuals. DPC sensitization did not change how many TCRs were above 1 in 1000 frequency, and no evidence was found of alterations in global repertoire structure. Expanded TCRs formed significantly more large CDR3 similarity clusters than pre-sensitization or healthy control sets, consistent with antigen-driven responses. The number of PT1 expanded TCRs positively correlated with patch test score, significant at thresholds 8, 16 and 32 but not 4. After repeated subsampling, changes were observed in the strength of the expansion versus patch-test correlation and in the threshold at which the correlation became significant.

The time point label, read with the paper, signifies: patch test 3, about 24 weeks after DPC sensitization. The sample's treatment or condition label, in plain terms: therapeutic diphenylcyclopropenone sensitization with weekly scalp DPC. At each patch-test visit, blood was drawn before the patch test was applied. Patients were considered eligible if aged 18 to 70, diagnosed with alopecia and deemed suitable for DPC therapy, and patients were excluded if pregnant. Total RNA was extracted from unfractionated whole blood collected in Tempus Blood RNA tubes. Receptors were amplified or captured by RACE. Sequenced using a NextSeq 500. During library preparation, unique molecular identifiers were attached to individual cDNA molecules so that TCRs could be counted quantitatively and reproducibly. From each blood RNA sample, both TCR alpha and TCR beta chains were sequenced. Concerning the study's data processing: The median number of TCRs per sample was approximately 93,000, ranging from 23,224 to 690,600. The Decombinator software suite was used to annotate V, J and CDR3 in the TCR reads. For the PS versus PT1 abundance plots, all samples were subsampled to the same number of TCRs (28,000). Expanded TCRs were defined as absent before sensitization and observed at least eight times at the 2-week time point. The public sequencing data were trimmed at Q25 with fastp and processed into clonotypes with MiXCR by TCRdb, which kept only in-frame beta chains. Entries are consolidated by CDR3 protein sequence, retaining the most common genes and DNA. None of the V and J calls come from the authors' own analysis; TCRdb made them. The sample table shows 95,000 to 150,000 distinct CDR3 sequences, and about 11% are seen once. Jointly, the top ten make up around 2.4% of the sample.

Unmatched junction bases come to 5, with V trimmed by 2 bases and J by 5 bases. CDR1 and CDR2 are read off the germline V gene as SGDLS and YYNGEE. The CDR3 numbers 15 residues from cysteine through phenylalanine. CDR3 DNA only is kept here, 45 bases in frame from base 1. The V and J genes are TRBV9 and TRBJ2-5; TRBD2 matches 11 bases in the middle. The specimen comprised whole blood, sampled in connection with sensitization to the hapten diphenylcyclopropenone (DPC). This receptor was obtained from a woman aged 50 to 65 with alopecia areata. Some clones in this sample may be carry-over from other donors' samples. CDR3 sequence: CASSVTSGSRETQYF. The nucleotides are TGTGCCAGCAGCGTTACTAGCGGGAGTCGGGAGACCCAGTACTTC. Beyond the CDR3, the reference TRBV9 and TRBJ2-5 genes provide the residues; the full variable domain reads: DSGVTQTPKHLITATGQRVTLRCSPRSGDLSVYWYQQSLDQGLQFLIQYYNGEERAKGNILERFSAQQFPDLHSELNLSSLELGDSALYFCASSVTSGSRETQYFGPGTRLLVL.